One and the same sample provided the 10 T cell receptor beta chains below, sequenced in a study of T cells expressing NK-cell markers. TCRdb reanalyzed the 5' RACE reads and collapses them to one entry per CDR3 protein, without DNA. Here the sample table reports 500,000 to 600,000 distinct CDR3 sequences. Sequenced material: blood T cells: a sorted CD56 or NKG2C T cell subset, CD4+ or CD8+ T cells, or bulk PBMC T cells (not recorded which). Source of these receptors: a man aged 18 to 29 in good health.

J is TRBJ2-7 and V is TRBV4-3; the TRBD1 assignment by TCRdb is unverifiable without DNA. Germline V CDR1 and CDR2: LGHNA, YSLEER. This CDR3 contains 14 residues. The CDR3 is CASSQDSTGYEQYF.

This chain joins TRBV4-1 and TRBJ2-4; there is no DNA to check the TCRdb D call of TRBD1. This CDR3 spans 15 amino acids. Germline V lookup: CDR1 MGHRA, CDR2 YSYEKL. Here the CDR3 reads CASSSGAIAKNIQYF.

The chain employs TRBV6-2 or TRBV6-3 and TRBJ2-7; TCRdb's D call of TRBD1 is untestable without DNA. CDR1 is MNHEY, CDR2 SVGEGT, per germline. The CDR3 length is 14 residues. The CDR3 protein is CASSHPGTTDEQYF.

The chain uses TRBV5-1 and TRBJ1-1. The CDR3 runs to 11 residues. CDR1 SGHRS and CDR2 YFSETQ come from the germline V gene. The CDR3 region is CASSLGKGAFF.

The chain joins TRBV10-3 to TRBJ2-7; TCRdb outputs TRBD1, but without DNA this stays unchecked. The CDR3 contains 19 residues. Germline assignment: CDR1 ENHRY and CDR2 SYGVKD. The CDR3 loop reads CAISETGAGRWRESYEQYF.

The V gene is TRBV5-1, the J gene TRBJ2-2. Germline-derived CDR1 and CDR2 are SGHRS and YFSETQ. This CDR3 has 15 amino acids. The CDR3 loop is CASSLLMENTGELFF.

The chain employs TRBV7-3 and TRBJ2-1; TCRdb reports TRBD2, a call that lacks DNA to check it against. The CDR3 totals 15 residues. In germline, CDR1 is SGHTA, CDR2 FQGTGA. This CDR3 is CASSLDVAGGPEQFF.

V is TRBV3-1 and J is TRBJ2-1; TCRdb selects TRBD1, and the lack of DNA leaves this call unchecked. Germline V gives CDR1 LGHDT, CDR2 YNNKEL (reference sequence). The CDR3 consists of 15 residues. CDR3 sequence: CASRQTGGALNEQFF.

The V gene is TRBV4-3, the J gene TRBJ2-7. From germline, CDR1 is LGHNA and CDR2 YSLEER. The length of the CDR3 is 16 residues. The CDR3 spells CASSQELGTRSYEQYF.

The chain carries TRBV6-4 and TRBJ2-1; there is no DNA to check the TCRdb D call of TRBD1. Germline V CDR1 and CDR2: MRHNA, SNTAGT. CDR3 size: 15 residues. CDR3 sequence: CARRSTRGPYNEQFF.